This record looks at one TCR beta chain sequence and its context. The data are from a study of shared clonotypes between healthy human individuals. Assay: immunoSEQ multiplex PCR; the TCRdb copy retains only in-frame clones and omits some. The sample lists 550,000 to 800,000 clones, about 74% occurring once. Germline values: CDR1 SGHVS, CDR2 FNYEAQ. This CDR3 is 16 amino acids long. V was clipped by 2 bases and J by 0 bases, with 12 bases between them. Material for sequencing was memory CD4+ T cells sorted from blood. The subset is: CD45RA-negative fraction. This sequence originates from a woman aged 25 to 39 in good health. This chain links TRBV7-6 with TRBJ2-3; D gene ambiguous. Written as DNA, the CDR3 is TGTGCCAGCAGCTTACTGCCAGGCCCTAGCACAGATACGCAGTATTTT. Translating it yields CASSLLPGPSTDTQYF.